This record looks at one T cell receptor (beta chain) sequence and its context. Its antigen is not known. Trimming cost V 3 bases and J 5 bases, with 8 bases left between them. Looked up from germline, CDR1 is ENHRY and CDR2 is SYGVKD. This CDR3 is 13 amino acids long. The entry originates in a study of cytotoxic CD8 clonotypes in ibrutinib-treated CLL. Whole-study findings and limits: In comparison with age-matched healthy donors, baseline clonality was higher and tracked circulating CD8+ T-cell counts. Clonality increased at ibrutinib response, then returned toward baseline at progression.

Generated by immunoSEQ multiplex PCR, the TCRdb table keeps only in-frame clones and is missing some. The profile shows fewer than 400,000 clones, about 61% of them singletons. This TCR came from a human donor with chronic lymphocytic leukemia. The chain has TRBV10-3 and TRBJ1-3; D not resolved. Sequencing used PBMCs, obtained after 36 months of ibrutinib treatment. CDR3 sequence reads: CAISESARNTIYF. Here the CDR3 DNA reads TGTGCCATCAGTGAATCGGCCCGAAACACCATATATTTT.